These 32 T cell receptor beta chains were all obtained from the same sample, sequenced in a study of blood T cell repertoires in COVID-19. This table comes from immunoSEQ multiplex PCR, and its TCRdb copy is limited to in-frame clones, with some not included. The sample yields under 150,000 clones, about nine tenths seen once. Sample: peripheral blood. These receptors all come from a human donor with active COVID-19. The donor label of this sample is uncertain.

The CDR3 loop is CASSQDSGRASTDTQYF. CDR3 coding DNA: TGTGCCAGCAGCCAAGATTCGGGCAGGGCTAGCACAGATACGCAGTATTTT. V is TRBV3-1 (or the pseudogene TRBV3-2) and J is TRBJ2-3, with D possibly matching TRBD1 (5 bases). V gave up 0 bases and J gave up 0 bases, with 13 bases separating them. Germline CDR1 LGHDT, CDR2 YNNKEL (reference sequence). The CDR3 totals 17 residues.

This clone was counted between two and nine times. The chain carries TRBV5-8 and TRBJ1-6; no clear D gene. This CDR3 contains 13 residues. Germline V CDR1 and CDR2: SGHTS, YDEGEE. V lost 4 bases to trimming and J lost 9 bases, with 11 bases between them. The CDR3 loop is CASSRVRGSPLHF. CDR3 in DNA: TGTGCCAGCAGCCGGGTACGTGGTTCACCCCTCCACTTT. The whole variable domain, remainder taken from reference TRBV5-8 and TRBJ1-6, is EAGVTQSPTHLIKTRGQQATLRCSPISGHTSVYWYQQALGLGLQFLLWYDEGEERNRGNFPPRFSGRQFPNYSSELNVNALELEDSALYLCASSRVRGSPLHFGNGTRLTVT.

The chain uses TRBV14 and TRBJ2-5, with D possibly TRBD1 on 6 matching bases. With 0 bases removed from V and 4 bases from J, the gap between germline ends came to 12 bases. The CDR3 is 15 residues long. CDR1 and CDR2 (germline): SGHDN, FVKESK. The CDR3 DNA sequence: TGTGCCAGCAGCCAAGAGCTGGGGGCTGGAGAGACCCAGTACTTC. It encodes CASSQELGAGETQYF.

The count of this clone is one. V and J are TRBV14 and TRBJ2-3, with D perhaps TRBD2 (6 bases). V lost 5 bases, J lost 8 bases, and 11 bases lay in between. Germline V gene lookup returns CDR1 SGHDN and CDR2 FVKESK. CDR3 size: 12 residues. The CDR3 region has the DNA TGTGCCAGCAGCTACCGGGACTCTACGCAGTATTTT. Encoded protein: CASSYRDSTQYF.

The rearrangement uses TRBV18 and TRBJ2-2; D ambiguous. Germline CDR1 reads KGHSH; CDR2 reads LQKENI. This CDR3 comprises 15 residues. The germline V and J ends were trimmed by 6 bases and 0 bases, with 11 bases remaining between them. The CDR3 nucleotides read TGTGCCAGCTCCCTAGGCAGAACGAACACCGGGGAGCTGTTTTTT. This translates into CASSLGRTNTGELFF.

The chain links TRBV28 to TRBJ1-1; D uncertain. Germline CDR1 MDHEN, CDR2 SYDVKM. Trimming shortened V by 2 bases and J by 2 bases, and 6 bases separated the two germline ends. CDR3 size: 13 residues. Here the CDR3 DNA reads TGTGCCAGCAGTTTACTAGGAAACACTGAAGCTTTCTTT. Translation gives CASSLLGNTEAFF. The whole variable domain, remainder taken from reference TRBV28 and TRBJ1-1, is DVKVTQSSRYLVKRTGEKVFLECVQDMDHENMFWYRQDPGLGLRLIYFSYDVKMKEKGDIPEGYSVSREKKERFSLILESASTNQTSMYLCASSLLGNTEAFFGQGTRLTVV.

This clone was seen only once. The gene calls are TRBV19 and TRBJ1-5; the D is unclear. V was shortened by 1 base and J by 7 bases, with 5 bases between the two germline ends. Germline loops: CDR1 LNHDA, CDR2 SQIVND (reference sequence). This CDR3 has 12 residues. CDR3 residues: CASSIGGQPQHF. DNA of the CDR3: TGTGCCAGTAGTATAGGAGGACAGCCCCAGCATTTT.

The rearrangement joins TRBV4-3 to TRBJ1-2; D might be TRBD1 (5 bases). Germline V CDR1 and CDR2: LGHNA, YSLEER. V was shortened by 3 bases and J by 8 bases, with 16 bases between the two germline ends. CDR3 length: 14 amino acids. In DNA, the CDR3 is TGCGCCAGCAGCCATCAGGGTTCATCGGGCGGCTACACCTTC. Its translation: CASSHQGSSGGYTF.

The chain is built from TRBV18 and TRBJ2-2, with a tentative D call TRBD2 (5 bases). The CDR3 loop spans 17 amino acids. Germline values: CDR1 KGHSH, CDR2 LQKENI. Trimming removed 6 bases at V and 4 bases at J, with 21 bases between. This chain's CDR3 is CASSPLIGQEVTGELFF. DNA for the CDR3: TGTGCCAGCTCTCCTCTGATCGGTCAGGAGGTCACCGGGGAGCTGTTTTTT.

V and J are TRBV3-1 (or the pseudogene TRBV3-2) and TRBJ1-1; D not resolved. Trimming left V 0 bases short and J 10 bases short, with 9 bases between. This CDR3 comprises 12 residues. Looked up from germline, CDR1 is LGHDT and CDR2 is YNNKEL (reference sequence). The CDR3 is CASSQDRGIAFF. CDR3 nucleotide sequence: TGTGCCAGCAGCCAAGATAGAGGGATAGCTTTCTTT.

The chain couples TRBV7-8 to TRBJ2-4; TRBD1 matches at 7 bases. The CDR3 is 13 residues long. V lost 5 bases, J lost 6 bases, and 4 bases stayed unmatched. Germline V gene lookup returns CDR1 SGHVS and CDR2 FQNEAQ. DNA of the CDR3: TGTGCCAGCAGCCGCGACAGGGTAAACATTCAGTACTTC. Protein sequence: CASSRDRVNIQYF.

The chain links TRBV12-5 to TRBJ1-5; TRBD1 agrees at 9 bases. Germline V CDR1 and CDR2: LGHNT, FRNRAP. The CDR3 has 14 amino acids. V was clipped by 2 bases and J by 7 bases; unmatched bases: 3. In DNA, the CDR3 is TGTGCTAGTGGTTTGCGGACAGGGGTCCAGCCCCAGCATTTT. This translates into CASGLRTGVQPQHF.

The chain has TRBV7-2 and TRBJ1-2; tentatively, D is TRBD1 (5 bases). V was clipped by 5 bases and J by 5 bases, with 12 bases between them. Germline V gives CDR1 SGHTA, CDR2 FQGNSA. The CDR3 covers 13 residues. The CDR3 nucleotides read TGTGCCAGCAGCGTCGACAGAAGTTATGGCTACACCTTC. It specifies CASSVDRSYGYTF. The full variable domain, with the rest looked up from reference TRBV7-2 and TRBJ1-2, is GAGVSQSPSNKVTEKGKDVELRCDPISGHTALYWYRQSLGQGLEFLIYFQGNSAPDKSGLPSDRFSAERTGGSVSTLTIQRTQQEDSAVYLCASSVDRSYGYTFGSGTRLTVV.

This chain joins TRBV2 and TRBJ2-5; D is undetermined. This CDR3 is 10 amino acids long. Germline CDR1 is SNHLY and CDR2 is FYNNEI. V lost 5 bases and J lost 7, with 5 bases in between. This CDR3 reads CASSMRTQYF. CDR3 in DNA: TGTGCCAGCAGTATGAGGACCCAGTACTTC. The whole variable domain, remainder taken from reference TRBV2 and TRBJ2-5, is EPEVTQTPSHQVTQMGQEVILRCVPISNHLYFYWYRQILGQKVEFLVSFYNNEISEKSEIFDDQFSVERPDGSNFTLKIRSTKLEDSAMYFCASSMRTQYFGPGTRLLVL.

This clone was recorded a few times. V gene TRBV6-2 or TRBV6-3 combines with J gene TRBJ1-2, with TRBD1 identical over 7 bases. From germline, CDR1 is MNHEY and CDR2 SVGEGT. V trimming: 5 bases; J trimming: 5 bases; junction bases outside the gene matches: 5. The CDR3 spans 13 residues. CDR3 sequence: CASSRDSRYGYTF. The CDR3 coding sequence is TGTGCCAGCAGTCGGGACAGTCGTTATGGCTACACCTTC.

The chain carries TRBV7-8 and TRBJ1-2; no reliable D call. The V end was cut by 0 bases, the J end by 3 bases, with 14 bases between. The CDR3 has 16 amino acids. Germline CDR1 SGHVS, CDR2 FQNEAQ. CDR3 DNA: TGTGCCAGCAGCTTAGCGGGCCAGAGCCCATACTATGGCTACACCTTC. Translation: CASSLAGQSPYYGYTF.

The chain couples TRBV18 to TRBJ2-5; tentative D call: TRBD1 (6 bases). V was pared by 0 bases and J by 2 bases, with 10 bases between. There are 15 residues in the CDR3. Germline assignment: CDR1 KGHSH and CDR2 LQKENI. CDR3 DNA: TGTGCCAGCTCACCACCGATTAGGGGGCAAGAGACCCAGTACTTC. Translating it yields CASSPPIRGQETQYF. The complete variable domain, with remaining parts taken from reference TRBV18 and TRBJ2-5, reads NAGVMQNPRHLVRRRGQEARLRCSPMKGHSHVYWYRQLPEEGLKFMVYLQKENIIDESGMPKERFSAEFPKEGPSILRIQQVVRGDSAAYFCASSPPIRGQETQYFGPGTRLLVL.

The chain has TRBV2 and TRBJ1-4; 9 nucleotides agree with TRBD1. Losses at the gene ends were 7 bases for V and 14 bases for J; bases not matched to a gene: 11. CDR3 size: 13 residues. Germline V lookup: CDR1 SNHLY, CDR2 FYNNEI. The CDR3 nucleotides read TGTGCCAGCAATCCGGGACAGGGAAACTCTCTGTTTTTT. Translating it yields CASNPGQGNSLFF.

This clone was seen more than once but under ten times. This chain connects TRBV29-1 to TRBJ2-7; no clear D. The CDR3 loop spans 12 amino acids. Germline V gives CDR1 SQVTM, CDR2 ANQGSEA. V lost 5 bases, J lost 4 bases, and 12 bases lay in between. The chain's CDR3 is CSVRLPRYEQYF. CDR3 nucleotide sequence: TGCAGCGTTCGCTTACCCAGGTACGAGCAGTACTTC.

J is TRBJ1-1 and V is TRBV28; weak D call: TRBD1 (6 bases). Trimming left V 6 bases short and J 1 base short, with 24 bases between. The germline CDR1 and CDR2 sequences are MDHEN and SYDVKM. The CDR3 consists of 18 residues. Written as DNA, the CDR3 is TGTGCCAGCAGATCTTATTCACCCAGAGGGGGGGGGAACACTGAAGCTTTCTTT. Its translation is CASRSYSPRGGGNTEAFF.

This clone was detected only a few times. The chain recombines TRBV15 with TRBJ2-5, with D possibly matching TRBD1 (5 bases). Deletions cut 7 bases from V and 4 bases from J, with 19 bases between. CDR3 length: 15 amino acids. Germline assignment: CDR1 LNHNV and CDR2 YYDKDF (reference sequence). The CDR3: CATTQTPGLRETQYF. The CDR3 DNA sequence: TGTGCCACCACACAGACCCCAGGGTTGAGAGAGACCCAGTACTTC.

The chain employs TRBV5-1 and TRBJ2-7; tentatively, D is TRBD1 (5 bases). Germline V CDR1 and CDR2: SGHRS, YFSETQ. Trimming pared 7 bases from V and 4 bases from J, leaving 15 bases between. The CDR3 length is 13 residues. The DNA for the CDR3 is TGCGCCAGCGCTATACAGGAGCTGTACGAGCAGTACTTC. Protein sequence: CASAIQELYEQYF. The variable domain in full, with the rest retrieved from reference TRBV5-1 and TRBJ2-7, is KAGVTQTPRYLIKTRGQQVTLSCSPISGHRSVSWYQQTPGQGLQFLFEYFSETQRNKGNFPGRFSGRQFSNSRSEMNVSTLELGDSALYLCASAIQELYEQYFGPGTRLTVT.

The rearrangement links TRBV5-1 to TRBJ2-7, with TRBD1 identical over 7 bases. V was clipped by 6 bases and J by 2 bases; unmatched bases: 14. Looked up from germline, CDR1 is SGHRS and CDR2 is YFSETQ. The length of the CDR3 is 16 residues. CDR3 region: CASTLQPGTAAYEQYF. The CDR3, as DNA: TGCGCCAGCACCCTCCAACCCGGGACAGCAGCCTACGAGCAGTACTTC.

V usage is TRBV6-2 or TRBV6-3 and J usage is TRBJ1-5; D gene uncertain. Looked up from germline, CDR1 is MNHEY and CDR2 is SVGEGT. This CDR3 region has 16 residues. The V and J ends lost 4 bases and 2 bases respectively, with 15 bases between them. CDR3 in DNA: TGTGCCAGCAGTTCTCCTATCGGGAAAGGCAATCAGCCCCAGCATTTT. Translating it yields CASSSPIGKGNQPQHF.

The CDR3 DNA follows: TGTGCCAGCAGCCCACCTTCCACAGGGGCCGCAGGGGAGACCCAGTACTTC. It encodes CASSPPSTGAAGETQYF. V usage is TRBV3-1 (or the pseudogene TRBV3-2) and J usage is TRBJ2-5; TRBD1 matches at 7 bases. V lost 4 bases, J lost 5 bases, and 16 bases stayed unmatched. This CDR3 contains 17 residues. Germline V gene lookup returns CDR1 LGHDT and CDR2 YNNKEL (reference sequence).

The chain uses TRBV5-4 and TRBJ2-4, with TRBD1 identical over 9 bases. Germline assignment: CDR1 SGHNT and CDR2 YYREEE (reference sequence). This CDR3 has 15 amino acids. V lost 3 bases, J lost 7 bases, and 8 bases stayed unmatched. The CDR3, as DNA: TGTGCCAGCAGCTCCACAGGGGGCGGCGGGAACATTCAGTACTTC. Amino acid sequence: CASSSTGGGGNIQYF.

The chain carries TRBV28 and TRBJ2-3; 11 positions agree with TRBD2. Looked up from germline, CDR1 is MDHEN and CDR2 is SYDVKM. The CDR3 loop spans 17 amino acids. J gave up 2 bases and V 2 bases, and 6 bases lay outside the gene matches. The CDR3 sequence: CASSLLAGGPNTDTQYF. For the CDR3, the DNA is TGTGCCAGCAGTTTACTAGCGGGGGGACCTAACACAGATACGCAGTATTTT.

DNA of the CDR3: TGTGCCAGCAGCTTCCTAGCCTCACTTAGCTCCTACAATGAGCAGTTCTTC. Translating it yields CASSFLASLSSYNEQFF. The J gene is TRBJ2-1, the V gene TRBV7-9, with a tentative D call TRBD2 (5 bases). This CDR3 has 17 residues. V lost 3 bases and J lost 0, with 15 bases in between. CDR1 and CDR2 from the germline V gene are SEHNR and FQNEAQ (reference sequence).

V gene TRBV10-1 combines with J gene TRBJ2-1, with D possibly TRBD2 on 5 matching bases. Germline-derived CDR1 and CDR2 are WNHNN and SYGVQD (reference sequence). This CDR3 has 14 residues. V dropped 6 bases and J dropped 1 base, with 10 bases sitting between them. This CDR3 is CASSRGGSYNEQFF. The CDR3 nucleotides read TGCGCCAGCAGCCGAGGCGGGTCCTACAATGAGCAGTTCTTC.

The V call is TRBV7-2, the J call TRBJ1-4; D not resolved. Trimming took off 5 bases at V and 8 bases at J, with 9 bases between the two ends. The CDR3 length is 12 residues. Germline V gene sequence: CDR1 SGHTA, CDR2 FQGNSA. Here the CDR3 reads CASSDDGEKLFF. Here the CDR3 DNA reads TGTGCCAGCAGCGACGACGGGGAAAAACTGTTTTTT.

This clone was seen only once. The chain couples TRBV27 to TRBJ1-2; a possible D gene is TRBD1 (6 bases). In germline, CDR1 is MNHEY, CDR2 SMNVEV (reference sequence). Trimming shortened V by 7 bases and J by 1 base, and 10 bases separated the two germline ends. This CDR3 comprises 13 residues. DNA of the CDR3: TGTGCCAGCACGGACAGCGTTAACTATGGCTACACCTTC. Translation: CASTDSVNYGYTF.

V and J are TRBV7-8 and TRBJ1-1; D gene uncertain. Trimming removed 7 bases from V and 1 base from J, with 10 bases in between. CDR3 length equals 13 residues. Germline CDR1 and CDR2: SGHVS and FQNEAQ. The CDR3 loop reads CASNSHGNTEAFF. For the CDR3, the DNA is TGTGCCAGCAACAGTCACGGGAACACTGAAGCTTTCTTT.